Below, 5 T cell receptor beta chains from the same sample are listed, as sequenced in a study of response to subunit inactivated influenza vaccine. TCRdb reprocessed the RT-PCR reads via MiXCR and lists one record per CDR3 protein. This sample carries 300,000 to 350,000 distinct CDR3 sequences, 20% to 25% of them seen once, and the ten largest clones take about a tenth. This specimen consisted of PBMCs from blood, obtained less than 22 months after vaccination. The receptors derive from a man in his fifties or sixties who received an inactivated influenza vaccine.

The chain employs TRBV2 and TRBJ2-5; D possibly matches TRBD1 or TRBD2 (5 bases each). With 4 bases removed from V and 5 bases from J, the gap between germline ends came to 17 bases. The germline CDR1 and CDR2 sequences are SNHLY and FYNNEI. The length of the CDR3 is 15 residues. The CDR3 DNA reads TGTGCCAGCAGTGGGGACCTCATAAGGACGGAGACCCAGTACTTC. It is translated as CASSGDLIRTETQYF.

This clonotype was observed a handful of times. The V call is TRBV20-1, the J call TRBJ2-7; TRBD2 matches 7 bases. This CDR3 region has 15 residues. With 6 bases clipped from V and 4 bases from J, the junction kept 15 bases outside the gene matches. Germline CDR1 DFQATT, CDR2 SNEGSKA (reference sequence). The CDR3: CSAHVTSPWGYEQYF. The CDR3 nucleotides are TGCAGTGCCCACGTGACTAGCCCCTGGGGATACGAGCAGTACTTC.

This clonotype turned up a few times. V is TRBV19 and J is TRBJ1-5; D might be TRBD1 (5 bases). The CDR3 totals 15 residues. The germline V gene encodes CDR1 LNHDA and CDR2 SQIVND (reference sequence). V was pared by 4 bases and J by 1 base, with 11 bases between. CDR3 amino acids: CASSTTTASNQPQHF. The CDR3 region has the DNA TGTGCCAGTAGTACGACGACAGCGAGCAATCAGCCCCAGCATTTT.

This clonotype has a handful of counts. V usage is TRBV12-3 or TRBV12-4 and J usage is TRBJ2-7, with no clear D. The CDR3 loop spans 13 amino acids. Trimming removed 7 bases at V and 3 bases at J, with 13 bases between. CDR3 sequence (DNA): TGTGCCAGCACCAAACAGTCCTTCTACGAGCAGTACTTC. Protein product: CASTKQSFYEQYF.

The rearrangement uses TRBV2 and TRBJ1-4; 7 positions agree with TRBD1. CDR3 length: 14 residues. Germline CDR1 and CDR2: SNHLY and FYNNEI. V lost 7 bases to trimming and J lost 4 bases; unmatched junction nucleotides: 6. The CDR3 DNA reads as TGTGCCAGCAAATATGACAGGGTTAATGAAAAACTGTTTTTT. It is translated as CASKYDRVNEKLFF.